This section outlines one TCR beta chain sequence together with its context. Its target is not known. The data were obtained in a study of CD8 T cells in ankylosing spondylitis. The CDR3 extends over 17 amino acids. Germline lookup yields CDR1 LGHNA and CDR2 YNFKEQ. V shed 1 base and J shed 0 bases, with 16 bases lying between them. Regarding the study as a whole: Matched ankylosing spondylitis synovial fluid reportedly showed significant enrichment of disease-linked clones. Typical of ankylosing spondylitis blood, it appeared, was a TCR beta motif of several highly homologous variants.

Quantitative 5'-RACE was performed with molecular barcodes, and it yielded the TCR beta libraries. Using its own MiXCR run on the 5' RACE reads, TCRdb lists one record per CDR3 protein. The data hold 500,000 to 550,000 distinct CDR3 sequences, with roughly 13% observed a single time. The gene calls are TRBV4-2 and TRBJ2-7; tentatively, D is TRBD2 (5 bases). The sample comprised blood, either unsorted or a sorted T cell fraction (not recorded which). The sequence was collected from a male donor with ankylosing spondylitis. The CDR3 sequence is CASSQAERNVLSYEQYV. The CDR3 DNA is TGTGCCAGCAGCCAAGCTGAGCGGAATGTCCTCTCCTACGAGCAGTACGTC.